The T cell receptor (beta chain) under discussion was sequenced for a study of pediatric ulcerative colitis. Sequencing used immunoSEQ multiplex PCR; TCRdb keeps in-frame clones, though not all of them. The repertoire holds around 12,000 clones, with approximately 80% as singletons. This CDR3 has 17 amino acids. Germline lookup yields CDR1 SGHTA and CDR2 FQGNSA. V shed 4 bases and J 4 bases; nucleotides not matched to a gene: 6. One to two pinch biopsies were taken from the rectum during colonoscopy. The sample taken for sequencing was gut tissue. The TCR was taken from a boy aged 5-17 years who was a control in a study of pediatric ulcerative colitis. The chain links TRBV7-2 to TRBJ2-3; 15 positions match TRBD2. For the CDR3, the DNA is TGTGCCAGCAGCTCAGGACTAGCGGGAGGGCAGGCAGATACGCAGTATTTT. Protein: CASSSGLAGGQADTQYF.